The 24 T cell receptor beta chains given below trace back to one sample, sequenced in a study of CD8+CD57+ T cells in acquired aplastic anemia (dated by TCRdb to the late 2010s). Sequencing relied on an Illumina HiSeq 2000. Genomic DNA was used as template for profiling of TCR beta VDJ combinations and CDR3 sequences. TCRdb's own reprocessing of the public reads used fastp at Q25 and MiXCR and kept productive beta chains. Every entry covers one CDR3 protein and lists the most common genes and DNA from its rows. This sample comprises approximately 95,000 distinct CDR3 sequences, approximately 73% of them detected only once. The ten top clones hold roughly two thirds of the sample. Expansion of CD8+CD57+ cells had been shown by flow cytometry in the patients chosen for sequencing. Specimen: sorted CD4+, CD8+, or CD8+CD57+ T cells (not recorded which) from PBMCs. These receptors were obtained from a human donor with aplastic anemia.

This clonotype was counted once. The V call is TRBV20-1, the J call TRBJ2-2; no reliable D call. The CDR3 is 12 residues long. The V and J ends lost 1 base and 3 bases respectively, with 3 bases between them. Germline CDR1 and CDR2: DFQATT and SNEGSKA (reference sequence). The CDR3 protein is CSARAHTGELFF. The CDR3 DNA is TGCAGTGCTAGAGCGCACACCGGGGAGCTGTTTTTT.

The gene calls are TRBV20-1 and TRBJ1-1; D unclear. The germline gives CDR1 DFQATT, CDR2 SNEGSKA (reference sequence). The CDR3 has 12 amino acids. V lost 6 bases and J lost 8, with 16 bases in between. The CDR3, as DNA: TGCAGTGCACCCGGACCTAACGAGGAAGCTTTCTTT. As protein: CSAPGPNEEAFF.

The chain is built from TRBV19 and TRBJ2-7; possibly TRBD1 for D (6 bases). The ends were cut back, 4 bases at V and 0 bases at J, with 7 bases in the middle. CDR3 length: 13 residues. From germline, CDR1 is LNHDA and CDR2 SQIVND (reference sequence). CDR3 sequence: CASSNRDSYEQYF. DNA for the CDR3: TGTGCCAGTAGTAACAGGGACTCCTACGAGCAGTACTTC.

This clonotype has more than one count but fewer than ten. This rearrangement joins TRBV24-1 to TRBJ2-7, with unresolved D. Germline CDR1 reads KGHDR; CDR2 reads SFDVKD. The CDR3 contains 13 residues. V dropped 0 bases and J dropped 5 bases, with 7 bases sitting between them. CDR3 bases: TGTGCCACCAGTGATTTGGGCCGGGACGAGCAGTACTTC. Protein sequence: CATSDLGRDEQYF.

The chain recombines TRBV7-3 with TRBJ2-5; 7 nucleotides align to TRBD1. This CDR3 spans 14 amino acids. Germline V gives CDR1 SGHTA, CDR2 FQGTGA. The V and J ends lost 4 bases and 5 bases, in that order; junction bases with no gene match: 7. The CDR3 reads CASSYQGGRETQYF. The DNA for the CDR3 is TGTGCCAGCAGCTACCAAGGGGGCCGGGAGACCCAGTACTTC.

J is TRBJ2-1 and V is TRBV20-1; 9 nucleotides align to TRBD2. V lost 3 bases and J lost 6; bases outside the gene matches: 21. Germline CDR1 reads DFQATT; CDR2 reads SNEGSKA (reference sequence). The CDR3 has 19 residues. CDR3 nucleotide sequence: TGCAGTGCTAGGCGAGTAGGTCTAGCGGGGAGTCCCAGCCGCAATGAGCAGTTCTTC. This translates into CSARRVGLAGSPSRNEQFF.

This rearrangement joins TRBV7-6 to TRBJ1-3; D might be TRBD1 (5 bases). V lost 5 bases, J lost 2 bases, and 16 bases lay in between. The germline gives CDR1 SGHVS, CDR2 FNYEAQ. CDR3 length: 16 residues. The CDR3 loop is CASSGPGTGAGNTIYF. As DNA, the CDR3 is TGTGCCAGCAGCGGACCCGGGACTGGAGCTGGAAACACCATATATTTT.

Notes on this clonotype: Since a much larger clone is just one base distant, this may be a read error. The chain joins TRBV12-3 or TRBV12-4 to TRBJ1-4; D might be TRBD1 (6 bases). The length of the CDR3 is 14 residues. As DNA, the CDR3 is TGTGCCAGCAGTTTTGGGGGCCCTAAAGAAAAACTGTTTTTT. This sequence encodes CASSFGGPKEKLFF.

This chain joins TRBV24-1 and TRBJ2-3, with 13 bases fitting TRBD2. The CDR3 sequence is 17 residues long. Germline values: CDR1 KGHDR, CDR2 SFDVKD. The trim removed 3 bases at V and 1 base at J, leaving 3 bases unmatched. CDR3 in DNA: TGTGCCACCAGTGATGGGGGGACTAGCGGGGGCACAGATACGCAGTATTTT. Encoded protein: CATSDGGTSGGTDTQYF.

The gene calls are TRBV5-8 and TRBJ2-7, with 7 bases matching TRBD1. Germline-derived CDR1 and CDR2 are SGHTS and YDEGEE. V lost 4 bases and J lost 6; bases outside the gene matches: 7. The CDR3 runs 13 residues. Written as DNA, the CDR3 is TGTGCCAGCAGCCCCGGGGACAGCGCCGAGCAGTACTTC. Translation: CASSPGDSAEQYF.

The chain couples TRBV15 to TRBJ2-7; TRBD1 matches 7 bases. Trimming at V came to 0 bases and at J to 3 bases, leaving 8 bases not matched to a gene. Germline V gives CDR1 LNHNV, CDR2 YYDKDF (reference sequence). The CDR3 length is 16 residues. CDR3 nucleotides: TGTGCCACCAGCAGAGATAAGGCCGGGACAGTCTACGAGCAGTACTTC. Translating it yields CATSRDKAGTVYEQYF.

This clonotype was seen more than once but under ten times. This chain joins TRBV25-1 and TRBJ2-5; D possibly matches TRBD1 or TRBD2 (5 bases each). In germline, CDR1 is MGHDK, CDR2 SYGVNS. V was cut by 2 bases and J by 4 bases, with 11 bases left in between. The CDR3 has 14 residues. CDR3 DNA: TGTGCCAGCAGTGAAGTGGGGGACGCAGAGACCCAGTACTTC. Translated: CASSEVGDAETQYF. Full variable domain (missing parts from reference TRBV25-1 and TRBJ2-5): EADIYQTPRYLVIGTGKKITLECSQTMGHDKMYWYQQDPGMELHLIHYSYGVNSTEKGDLSSESTVSRIRTEHFPLTLESARPSHTSQYLCASSEVGDAETQYFGPGTRLLVL.

This clonotype was recorded a few times. V is TRBV10-3 and J is TRBJ2-6; unclear D gene. The ends were cut back, 0 bases at V and 1 base at J, with 13 bases in the middle. This CDR3 contains 18 residues. Germline V gives CDR1 ENHRY, CDR2 SYGVKD. CDR3 coding DNA: TGTGCCATCAGTGAGTCCCCGGGTCCCTCGTCTGGGGCCAACGTCCTGACTTTC. Translating gives CAISESPGPSSGANVLTF.

This clonotype has a handful of counts. The chain employs TRBV24-1 and TRBJ1-1; a weak D match, TRBD1 (5 bases). Germline CDR1 KGHDR, CDR2 SFDVKD. This CDR3 contains 13 residues. The V and J ends lost 4 bases and 5 bases respectively, with 10 bases between them. This CDR3 is CATSEGGETEAFF. In DNA, the CDR3 is TGTGCCACCAGTGAAGGAGGGGAGACTGAAGCTTTCTTT.

The chain couples TRBV4-2 to TRBJ2-3, with D perhaps TRBD1 (6 bases). This CDR3 has 15 residues. The germline V and J ends were trimmed by 4 bases and 1 base, with 12 bases remaining between them. Per the germline V gene, CDR1 is LGHNA and CDR2 is YNFKEQ. CDR3 loop: CASSRGHGRTDTQYF. CDR3 coding DNA: TGTGCCAGCAGCCGGGGACATGGGCGCACAGATACGCAGTATTTT.

In its sample, this clonotype was seen once. V gene TRBV29-1 combines with J gene TRBJ1-1; tentatively, D is TRBD1 (5 bases). V dropped 4 bases and J dropped 5 bases, with 14 bases sitting between them. The CDR3 runs to 13 residues. Germline V CDR1 and CDR2: SQVTM, ANQGSEA. For the CDR3, the DNA is TGCAGCGTTGTGGTCAGGGCGGGGACTGAAGCTTTCTTT. Its translation: CSVVVRAGTEAFF.

The chain uses TRBV7-6 and TRBJ2-3; 8 nucleotides agree with TRBD1. V lost 6 bases to trimming and J lost 0 bases; unmatched junction nucleotides: 5. Germline V gene data show CDR1 as SGHVS and CDR2 as FNYEAQ. This CDR3 contains 15 residues. This CDR3 is CASRQGQESTDTQYF. The CDR3 bases are TGTGCCAGCAGGCAGGGACAGGAGAGCACAGATACGCAGTATTTT.

The chain carries TRBV2 and TRBJ2-7, with a possible D match to TRBD1 (6 bases). Germline loops: CDR1 SNHLY, CDR2 FYNNEI. The length of the CDR3 is 15 residues. V lost 2 bases and J lost 5, with 16 bases in between. For the CDR3, the DNA is TGTGCCAGCAGTGAATGGGCAGGGGTTGGCCACGAGCAGTACTTC. The encoded protein is CASSEWAGVGHEQYF.

The chain joins TRBV19 to TRBJ1-5; maybe TRBD1 (6 bases). This CDR3 has 15 amino acids. Germline V lookup: CDR1 LNHDA, CDR2 SQIVND (reference sequence). Trimming took off 0 bases at V and 5 bases at J, with 11 bases between the two ends. CDR3: CASSIDRGPDQPQHF. The CDR3 bases are TGTGCCAGTAGTATAGACAGGGGCCCCGATCAGCCCCAGCATTTT.

This rearrangement joins TRBV2 to TRBJ2-5, with D maybe TRBD1 (6 bases). The CDR3 runs to 16 residues. CDR1 SNHLY and CDR2 FYNNEI come from the germline V gene. V lost 5 bases and J 5 bases, leaving 21 bases between the germline ends. The CDR3 here is CASSLIQGIVGETQYF. As DNA, the CDR3 is TGTGCCAGCAGTCTAATACAGGGCATCGTAGGCGAGACCCAGTACTTC.

This clonotype was recorded a few times. This chain uses TRBV20-1 with TRBJ2-1; D possibly corresponds to TRBD1 (5 bases). V lost 0 bases and J lost 7, with 10 bases in between. This CDR3 is built from 13 residues. Germline-derived CDR1 and CDR2 are DFQATT and SNEGSKA (reference sequence). The CDR3: CSARESPGNEQFF. The CDR3 nucleotides read TGCAGTGCTAGAGAGAGCCCAGGGAATGAGCAGTTCTTC.

V is TRBV20-1 and J is TRBJ2-3; 7 bases align to TRBD2. The V and J ends lost 0 bases and 2 bases, in that order; junction bases with no gene match: 5. The CDR3 is made up of 15 amino acids. Germline-derived CDR1 and CDR2 are DFQATT and SNEGSKA (reference sequence). The CDR3 DNA reads TGCAGTGCTAGAGATGGGCGGGAGAACACAGATACGCAGTATTTT. It is translated as CSARDGRENTDTQYF.

The V call is TRBV7-9, the J call TRBJ2-2, with D perhaps matching TRBD2 (5 bases). The CDR3 is made up of 14 amino acids. The germline gives CDR1 SEHNR, CDR2 FQNEAQ (reference sequence). The V end lost 7 bases, the J end lost 0 bases, and 9 bases lay between the germline ends. CDR3 region: CASKSGANTGELFF. The DNA of the CDR3 is TGTGCCAGCAAAAGCGGAGCGAACACCGGGGAGCTGTTTTTT.

Only a few counts were recorded for this clonotype. The chain carries TRBV10-3 and TRBJ2-5; 9 nucleotides line up with TRBD2. This CDR3 is 14 amino acids long. The trim removed 4 bases at V and 3 bases at J, leaving 3 bases unmatched. CDR1 is ENHRY, CDR2 SYGVKD, per germline. CDR3 nucleotides: TGTGCCATCAGTGGGCGGGGGGGCGAAGAGACCCAGTACTTC. It specifies CAISGRGGEETQYF.